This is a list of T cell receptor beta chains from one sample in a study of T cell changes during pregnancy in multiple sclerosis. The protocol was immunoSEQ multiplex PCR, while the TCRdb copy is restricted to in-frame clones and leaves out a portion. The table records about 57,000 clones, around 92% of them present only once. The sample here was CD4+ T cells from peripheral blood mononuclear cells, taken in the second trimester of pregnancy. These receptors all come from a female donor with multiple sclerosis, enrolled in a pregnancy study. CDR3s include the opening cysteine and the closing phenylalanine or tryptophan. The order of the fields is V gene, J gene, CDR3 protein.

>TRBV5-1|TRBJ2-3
CASSLRGSSADTQYF
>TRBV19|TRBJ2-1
CASSIDSQGFNEQFF
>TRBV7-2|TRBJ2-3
CASSFRWTSGGGRTDTQYF
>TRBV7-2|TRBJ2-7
CASSLAGLAPEYF
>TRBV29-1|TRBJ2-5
CSVVTGGEETQYF
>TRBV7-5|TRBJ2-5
CVRSPPLAGQETQYF
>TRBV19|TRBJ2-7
CASSTQGAYEQYF
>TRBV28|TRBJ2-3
CASSASGRLFTDTQYF
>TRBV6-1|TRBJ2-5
CATYYSGRSETQYF
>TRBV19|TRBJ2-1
CASSLSSLAGVYNEQFF
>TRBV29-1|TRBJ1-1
CSVSQGGPAEAFF
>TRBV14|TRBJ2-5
CASSHPKTGGVETQYF
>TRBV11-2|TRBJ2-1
CASSLLGILHNEQFF
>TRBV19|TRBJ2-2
CASSNTGDTGELFF
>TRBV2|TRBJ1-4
CASKRQGETNEKLFF
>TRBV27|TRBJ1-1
CASSTTQLTEAFF
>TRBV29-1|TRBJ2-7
CSVDRLAGGGEQYF
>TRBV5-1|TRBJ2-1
CASTGTGDRNEQFF
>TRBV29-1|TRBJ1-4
CSVDGGDEKLFF
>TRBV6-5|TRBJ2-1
CASSYGTGLEQFF
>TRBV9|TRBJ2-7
CASSVSPRDSYEQYF
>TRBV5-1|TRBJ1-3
CASSYRGLPGNTIYF
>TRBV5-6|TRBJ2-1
CASSPDRGSVSEQFF
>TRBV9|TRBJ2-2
CASSAGGTGELFF